A selection of T cell receptor beta chains follows, all from one sample in a study of cytomegalovirus exposure and HLA in healthy donors. Sequencing used immunoSEQ multiplex PCR; TCRdb keeps in-frame clones, though not all of them. This listing includes 150,000 to 200,000 clones. Sequencing used PBMCs. The receptor set was obtained from a man between 25 and 39 years old in good health and CMV-seronegative. CDR3s include the opening cysteine and the closing phenylalanine or tryptophan. D genes are given only for firm matches.

TRBJ2-1 | TRBV6-5 | TRBD1 | CASRRTDRAYDEQFF | TGTGCCAGCAGACGAACGGACAGGGCCTACGATGAGCAGTTCTTC
TRBJ2-7 | TRBV27 | - | CASSIQGGYEQYF | TGTGCCAGCAGTATACAGGGGGGGTACGAGCAGTACTTC
TRBJ1-3 | TRBV11-2 | - | CASSYYSGNTIYF | TGTGCCAGCAGCTACTACTCTGGAAACACCATATATTTT
TRBJ2-5 | TRBV16 | TRBD1 | CASSLLGDSQETQYF | TGTGCCAGCAGCCTCCTGGGGGACAGCCAAGAGACCCAGTACTTC
TRBJ2-7 | TRBV4-3 | TRBD2 | CASSQVTAGNHEQYF | TGCGCCAGCAGCCAAGTTACAGCGGGGAACCACGAGCAGTACTTC
TRBJ2-7 | TRBV5-4 | TRBD1 | CASSKWTGGDEQYF | TGTGCCAGCAGCAAGTGGACAGGGGGCGACGAGCAGTACTTC
TRBJ2-7 | TRBV5-4 | TRBD1 | CASSSYLGTRDRGREQYF | TGTGCCAGCAGCTCATACTTGGGAACCCGGGACAGGGGTCGAGAGCAGTACTTC
TRBJ1-6 | TRBV2 | - | CASLQDYNSPLHF | TGTGCCAGTCTCCAGGATTATAATTCACCCCTCCACTTT
TRBJ2-3 | TRBV10-1 | - | CASSESGRSTDTQYF | TGCGCCAGCAGTGAGAGCGGCAGAAGCACAGATACGCAGTATTTT
TRBJ2-7 | TRBV11-3 | TRBD2 | CASSLAEGEGTYEQYF | TGTGCCAGCAGCTTAGCGGAAGGGGAGGGGACCTACGAGCAGTACTTC
TRBJ2-5 | TRBV5-1 | TRBD2 | CASSGVGAGGLETQYF | TGCGCCAGCAGCGGGGTCGGCGCGGGAGGGCTGGAGACCCAGTACTTC